These 29 T cell receptor beta chains were sequenced from one sample in a study of shared clonotypes between healthy human individuals. Here immunoSEQ multiplex PCR was the method, and the copy in TCRdb shows in-frame clones only, minus some. The sample has about 2.3 million clones, around 90% seen once; the top ten hold approximately 0.39%. Sequenced input: naive CD4+ T cells from PBMCs. Indicated subset: CD45RA+ positively selected. These receptor sequences come from a man younger than 35 in good health. Some clones in this sample may be carry-over from other donors' samples.

The chain combines TRBV4-2 with TRBJ2-5; D remains unclear. This CDR3 contains 13 residues. From germline, CDR1 is LGHNA and CDR2 YNFKEQ. Trimming left V 5 bases short and J 5 bases short, with 12 bases between. The CDR3 protein is CASSFRFGETQYF. In DNA, the CDR3 is TGTGCCAGCAGCTTTCGGTTCGGTGAGACCCAGTACTTC.

The rearrangement joins TRBV9 to TRBJ1-2, with D possibly TRBD1 on 5 matching bases. Germline V gene lookup returns CDR1 SGDLS and CDR2 YYNGEE. The CDR3 extends over 15 amino acids. The V gene lost 4 bases and the J gene lost 6 bases, with 19 bases spanning the gap. CDR3 region: CASSYLAGGGDGYTF. As DNA, the CDR3 is TGTGCCAGCAGCTACCTAGCCGGAGGAGGGGATGGCTACACCTTC.

The V call is TRBV19, the J call TRBJ2-2, with 9 nucleotides matching TRBD1. Trimming removed 5 bases from V and 4 bases from J; junction bases left unmatched: 5. This CDR3 is 15 amino acids long. Germline values: CDR1 LNHDA, CDR2 SQIVND (reference sequence). The CDR3 region is CASSPWTGATGELFF. CDR3 coding DNA: TGTGCCAGTAGTCCTTGGACAGGGGCCACCGGGGAGCTGTTTTTT.

J is TRBJ2-1 and V is TRBV28; 13 bases line up with TRBD2. The germline CDR1 and CDR2 sequences are MDHEN and SYDVKM. With 6 bases clipped from V and 8 bases from J, the junction kept 7 bases outside the gene matches. CDR3 size: 15 residues. The CDR3 here is CASSPTSGRVHEQFF. In nucleotides, the CDR3 is TGTGCCAGCAGCCCCACTAGCGGGAGGGTCCATGAGCAGTTCTTC.

This clone was counted once. The chain is built from TRBV11-2 and TRBJ2-1; possible D gene TRBD1, 6 bases. This CDR3 comprises 14 residues. Germline lookup yields CDR1 SGHAT and CDR2 FQNNGV. V was trimmed by 0 bases and J by 9 bases, leaving 12 bases between them. CDR3 protein: CASSLEGTRPEQFF. DNA for the CDR3: TGTGCCAGCAGCTTAGAGGGGACACGTCCTGAGCAGTTCTTC. The entire variable domain, with the rest obtained from reference TRBV11-2 and TRBJ2-1, is as follows: EAGVAQSPRYKIIEKRQSVAFWCNPISGHATLYWYQQILGQGPKLLIQFQNNGVVDDSQLPKDRFSAERLKGVDSTLKIQPAKLEDSAVYLCASSLEGTRPEQFFGPGTRLTVL.

The chain combines TRBV7-9 with TRBJ1-4; D is unresolved. Deletions cut 3 bases from V and 7 bases from J, with 12 bases between. Germline V lookup: CDR1 SEHNR, CDR2 FQNEAQ (reference sequence). The CDR3 extends over 14 amino acids. The CDR3 bases are TGTGCCAGCAGCTTGAACACCGTTGGTGAAAAACTGTTTTTT. Amino acids: CASSLNTVGEKLFF.

For this clone: The same CDR3 also results from other DNA sequences found in this sample. This chain links TRBV29-1 with TRBJ2-5, with a weak D call TRBD1 (5 bases). V was cut by 2 bases and J by 2 bases, with 6 bases left in between. The CDR3 extends over 12 amino acids. CDR1 SQVTM and CDR2 ANQGSEA come from the germline V gene. CDR3 DNA: TGCAGCGTTGAACAGGGACAAGAGACCCAGTACTTC. As protein: CSVEQGQETQYF.

The chain combines TRBV4-2 with TRBJ2-7, with 10 bases aligning to TRBD1. The CDR3 totals 15 residues. Germline V gene data show CDR1 as LGHNA and CDR2 as YNFKEQ. J was trimmed by 6 bases and V by 4 bases; bases with no gene match: 9. CDR3 coding DNA: TGTGCCAGCAGCCCGATGACAGGGGGCTTCGGCGAGCAGTACTTC. It encodes CASSPMTGGFGEQYF.

The chain recombines TRBV28 with TRBJ1-4; D is possibly TRBD1 (6 bases). The V end lost 4 bases, the J end lost 5 bases, and 14 bases lay between the germline ends. The CDR3 runs to 15 residues. Germline lookup yields CDR1 MDHEN and CDR2 SYDVKM. Written as DNA, the CDR3 is TGTGCCAGCAGTTCACGTCGGGACATGAATGAAAAACTGTTTTTT. It translates to CASSSRRDMNEKLFF.

The chain uses TRBV7-2 and TRBJ2-2, with a possible D match to TRBD2 (6 bases). The CDR3 length is 19 residues. The V end was cut by 2 bases, the J end by 4 bases, with 23 bases between. Germline CDR1 reads SGHTA; CDR2 reads FQGNSA. In DNA, the CDR3 is TGTGCCAGCAGCTTACGTCCGGTATGGAGGGAGGAGACCACCGGGGAGCTGTTTTTT. This encodes CASSLRPVWREETTGELFF.

The V call is TRBV27, the J call TRBJ1-4, with 7 bases lining up with TRBD1. The germline V gene encodes CDR1 MNHEY and CDR2 SMNVEV (reference sequence). The CDR3 spans 19 residues. V lost 2 bases, J lost 8 bases, and 20 bases stayed unmatched. The DNA of the CDR3 is TGTGCCAGCAGTTTAGATACCGGGACAGCACCTATACGGTACGAAAAACTGTTTTTT. It is translated as CASSLDTGTAPIRYEKLFF.

The rearrangement joins TRBV25-1 to TRBJ2-1; TRBD2 matches 9 bases. Germline V gene lookup returns CDR1 MGHDK and CDR2 SYGVNS. This CDR3 contains 18 residues. With 2 bases clipped from V and 12 bases from J, the junction kept 20 bases outside the gene matches. The DNA for the CDR3 is TGTGCCAGCAGTGAAGGGGCAGGGAGGCTAGCGGGACGGTACGGGCAGTTCTTC. Encoded protein: CASSEGAGRLAGRYGQFF.

The chain recombines TRBV18 with TRBJ2-3, with D perhaps matching TRBD2 (5 bases). Trimming stripped 2 bases from V and 0 bases from J, with 18 bases between. The CDR3 is 18 residues long. CDR1 is KGHSH and CDR2 is LQKENI in the germline V gene. CDR3 sequence (DNA): TGTGCCAGCTCACCAATCAATGAGCGGCTATCTAGCACAGATACGCAGTATTTT. This codes for CASSPINERLSSTDTQYF.

The gene calls are TRBV25-1 and TRBJ2-2; D remains ambiguous. V was cut by 0 bases and J by 3 bases, with 8 bases left in between. Germline loops: CDR1 MGHDK, CDR2 SYGVNS. The CDR3 extends over 15 amino acids. CDR3 DNA sequence: TGTGCCAGCAGTGAATATAAGGCACACACCGGGGAGCTGTTTTTT. It specifies CASSEYKAHTGELFF.

The chain carries TRBV2 and TRBJ2-7, with 7 bases fitting TRBD1. Germline V gene data show CDR1 as SNHLY and CDR2 as FYNNEI. V lost 4 bases to trimming and J lost 3 bases; unmatched junction nucleotides: 6. The CDR3 has 14 residues. DNA of the CDR3: TGTGCCAGCAGTGTCCGGGACAGAGGCTACGAGCAGTACTTC. Its translation is CASSVRDRGYEQYF.

J is TRBJ2-1 and V is TRBV11-3; 13 bases match TRBD2. The V gene's germline CDR1 is SGHNT and CDR2 YENEEA. CDR3 size: 16 residues. The junction had 8 bases not matched to a gene; V was cut back by 5 bases and J by 7 bases. The CDR3 bases are TGTGCCAGCAGCCCTGGGACTAGCGGGGTTGGGAATGAGCAGTTCTTC. Its protein is CASSPGTSGVGNEQFF.

The chain uses TRBV4-1 and TRBJ2-1, with 10 bases matching TRBD2. The V segment lost 1 base and the J segment 15 bases; nucleotides outside the gene matches: 9. The CDR3 loop spans 14 amino acids. The germline V gene has CDR1 MGHRA and CDR2 YSYEKL. The CDR3 loop reads CASSQGLAGARGFF. CDR3 DNA: TGCGCCAGCAGCCAAGGTCTAGCGGGAGCCCGAGGGTTCTTC.

This rearrangement joins TRBV7-8 to TRBJ2-7; 8 bases fit TRBD2. The V and J ends lost 1 base and 3 bases, in that order; junction bases with no gene match: 5. The germline gives CDR1 SGHVS, CDR2 FQNEAQ. The CDR3 loop spans 15 amino acids. This CDR3 is CASSLVAGKNYEQYF. The DNA of the CDR3 is TGTGCCAGCAGCTTAGTAGCGGGAAAGAACTACGAGCAGTACTTC.

The rearrangement joins TRBV5-1 to TRBJ1-3; perhaps TRBD1 as D (5 bases). This CDR3 spans 15 amino acids. Trimming stripped 5 bases from V and 4 bases from J, with 16 bases between. Germline lookup yields CDR1 SGHRS and CDR2 YFSETQ. CDR3 in amino acids: CASRGVPSYGNTIYF. The CDR3 DNA is TGCGCCAGCAGAGGGGTCCCATCCTACGGAAACACCATATATTTT.

This clone turned up a few times. V is TRBV4-2 and J is TRBJ2-1; TRBD2 agrees at 10 bases. Germline V CDR1 and CDR2: LGHNA, YNFKEQ. J was trimmed by 6 bases and V by 4 bases; bases with no gene match: 9. The CDR3 is 16 amino acids. The CDR3 DNA reads TGTGCCAGCAGCCGGGATGGAGCGGGAGGGCCCAATGAGCAGTTCTTC. Its protein is CASSRDGAGGPNEQFF.

This sequence joins TRBV19 and TRBJ2-7, with a tentative D call TRBD2 (6 bases). Germline-derived CDR1 and CDR2 are LNHDA and SQIVND (reference sequence). With 4 bases removed from V and 7 bases from J, the gap between germline ends came to 17 bases. This CDR3 contains 14 residues. The CDR3 coding sequence is TGTGCCAGTAGTAGGGGCGGGACCGGGGTAGAGCAGTACTTC. Protein: CASSRGGTGVEQYF. Supplemented by reference TRBV19 and TRBJ2-7, the full variable domain reads DGGITQSPKYLFRKEGQNVTLSCEQNLNHDAMYWYRQDPGQGLRLIYYSQIVNDFQKGDIAEGYSVSREKKESFPLTVTSAQKNPTAFYLCASSRGGTGVEQYFGPGTRLTVT.

CDR3 sequence: CASSKTGNVNQPQHF. The CDR3 DNA sequence: TGTGCCAGCAGTAAAACAGGGAACGTTAATCAGCCCCAGCATTTT. The chain is built from TRBV28 and TRBJ1-5, with D perhaps matching TRBD1 (6 bases). V lost 5 bases and J 4 bases, leaving 15 bases between the germline ends. This CDR3 has 15 amino acids. Germline CDR1 and CDR2: MDHEN and SYDVKM. The variable domain in full, completed from reference TRBV28 and TRBJ1-5, reads DVKVTQSSRYLVKRTGEKVFLECVQDMDHENMFWYRQDPGLGLRLIYFSYDVKMKEKGDIPEGYSVSREKKERFSLILESASTNQTSMYLCASSKTGNVNQPQHFGDGTRLSIL.

The chain is built from TRBV28 and TRBJ2-7, with D possibly matching TRBD2 (6 bases). The V end was cut by 6 bases, the J end by 7 bases, with 13 bases between. Germline V gives CDR1 MDHEN, CDR2 SYDVKM. The CDR3 loop spans 12 amino acids. Here the CDR3 reads CASSRRGWEQYF. CDR3 in DNA: TGTGCCAGCAGCCGTCGGGGGTGGGAGCAGTACTTC.

CDR3 sequence (DNA): TGTGCCAGCAGTGACACGTGGCAGTTCTTC. Protein sequence: CASSDTWQFF. The J gene is TRBJ2-1, the V gene TRBV6-1; D is unclear. Trimming stripped 3 bases from V and 12 bases from J, with 6 bases between. This CDR3 is built from 10 residues. The germline CDR1 and CDR2 sequences are MNHNS and SASEGT.

The V and J genes are TRBV5-1 and TRBJ1-2; possibly TRBD1 for D (6 bases). V lost 0 bases, J lost 1 base, and 10 bases lay in between. The CDR3 consists of 15 residues. Germline values: CDR1 SGHRS, CDR2 YFSETQ. The CDR3 bases are TGCGCCAGCAGCTTGGGGGCAGGGGTTAACTATGGCTACACCTTC. It encodes CASSLGAGVNYGYTF.

The V and J genes are TRBV2 and TRBJ2-2; 8 bases fit TRBD2. The CDR3 extends over 14 amino acids. CDR1 is SNHLY and CDR2 is FYNNEI in the germline V gene. Unmatched junction bases numbered 1, after V lost 5 bases and J lost 2 bases. CDR3 region: CASSSGGNTGELFF. The CDR3 DNA reads as TGTGCCAGCAGTAGCGGGGGAAACACCGGGGAGCTGTTTTTT.

The CDR3 loop is CASSLAGQVPGEQYF. In nucleotides, the CDR3 is TGCGCCAGCAGCTTGGCCGGTCAGGTCCCCGGCGAGCAGTACTTC. This sequence joins TRBV5-1 and TRBJ2-7; D uncertain. The CDR3 has 15 amino acids. Germline assignment: CDR1 SGHRS and CDR2 YFSETQ. Trimming left V 0 bases short and J 6 bases short, with 16 bases between.

This clone was seen a few times. Other DNA sequences of this sample code for an identical CDR3. CDR3 coding DNA: TGTGCCAGCAGTTCAAGGGGTCAGCCCCAGCATTTT. It is translated as CASSSRGQPQHF. This rearrangement joins TRBV28 to TRBJ1-5; a weak D match, TRBD1 (5 bases). The CDR3 spans 12 residues. Germline-derived CDR1 and CDR2 are MDHEN and SYDVKM. The V end was cut by 4 bases, the J end by 6 bases, with 7 bases between.

This sequence joins TRBV6-6 and TRBJ2-7, with D uncertain. The V end lost 2 bases, the J end lost 5 bases, and 13 bases lay between the germline ends. CDR1 and CDR2 from the germline V gene are MNHNY and SVGAGI (reference sequence). CDR3 length equals 14 residues. For the CDR3, the DNA is TGTGCCAGCAGTTACGCCGGATTCCTCGACGAGCAGTACTTC. It yields the protein CASSYAGFLDEQYF.